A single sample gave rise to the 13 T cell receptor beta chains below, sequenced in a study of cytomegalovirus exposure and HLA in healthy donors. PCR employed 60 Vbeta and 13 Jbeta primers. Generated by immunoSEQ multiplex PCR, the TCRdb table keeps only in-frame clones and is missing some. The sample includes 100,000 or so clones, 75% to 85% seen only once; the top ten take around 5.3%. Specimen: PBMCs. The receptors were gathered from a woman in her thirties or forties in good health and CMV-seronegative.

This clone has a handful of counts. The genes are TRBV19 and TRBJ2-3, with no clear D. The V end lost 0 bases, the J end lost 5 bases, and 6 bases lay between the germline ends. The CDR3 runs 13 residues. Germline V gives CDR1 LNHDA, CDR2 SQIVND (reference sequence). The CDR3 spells CASSIDAEDTQYF. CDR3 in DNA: TGTGCCAGTAGTATAGATGCAGAAGATACGCAGTATTTT.

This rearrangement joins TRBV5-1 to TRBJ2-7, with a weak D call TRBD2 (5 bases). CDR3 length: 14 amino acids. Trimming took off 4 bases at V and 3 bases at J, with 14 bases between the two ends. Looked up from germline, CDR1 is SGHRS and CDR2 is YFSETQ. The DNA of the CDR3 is TGCGCCAGCAGCGTCCAGGAGGCAGGCTACGAGCAGTACTTC. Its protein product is CASSVQEAGYEQYF.

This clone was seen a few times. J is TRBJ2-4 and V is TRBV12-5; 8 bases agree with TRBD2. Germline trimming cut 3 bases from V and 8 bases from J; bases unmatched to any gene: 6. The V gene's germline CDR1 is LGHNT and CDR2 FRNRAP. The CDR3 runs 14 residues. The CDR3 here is CASGFSSGGDIQYF. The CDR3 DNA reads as TGTGCTAGTGGTTTCTCCAGCGGGGGTGACATTCAGTACTTC.

The CDR3 is CSVGRTQNTGELFF. CDR3 bases: TGCAGCGTTGGTCGGACACAGAACACCGGGGAGCTGTTTTTT. The genes are TRBV29-1 and TRBJ2-2; D possibly corresponds to TRBD1 (5 bases). The ends were cut back, 4 bases at V and 1 base at J, with 10 bases in the middle. Germline lookup yields CDR1 SQVTM and CDR2 ANQGSEA. CDR3 length: 14 amino acids.

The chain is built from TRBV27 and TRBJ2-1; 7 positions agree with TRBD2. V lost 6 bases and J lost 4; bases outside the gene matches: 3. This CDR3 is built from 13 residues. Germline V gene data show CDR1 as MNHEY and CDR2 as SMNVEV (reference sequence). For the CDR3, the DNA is TGTGCCAGCAGAAGCGGGGTGTACAATGAGCAGTTCTTC. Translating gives CASRSGVYNEQFF.

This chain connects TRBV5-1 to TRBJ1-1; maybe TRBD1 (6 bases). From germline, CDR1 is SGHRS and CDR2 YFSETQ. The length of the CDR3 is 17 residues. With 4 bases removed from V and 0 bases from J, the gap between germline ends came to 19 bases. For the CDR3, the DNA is TGCGCCAGCAGCACAACAGGTCGGGGGGCGATGAACACTGAAGCTTTCTTT. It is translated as CASSTTGRGAMNTEAFF.

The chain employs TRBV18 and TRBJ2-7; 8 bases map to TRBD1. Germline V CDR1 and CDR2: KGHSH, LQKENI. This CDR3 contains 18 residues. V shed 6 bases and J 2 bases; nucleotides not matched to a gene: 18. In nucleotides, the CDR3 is TGTGCCAGCTCCCCCGGGCCAGGGGGCTCAACTCCCCCCTACGAGCAGTACTTC. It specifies CASSPGPGGSTPPYEQYF.

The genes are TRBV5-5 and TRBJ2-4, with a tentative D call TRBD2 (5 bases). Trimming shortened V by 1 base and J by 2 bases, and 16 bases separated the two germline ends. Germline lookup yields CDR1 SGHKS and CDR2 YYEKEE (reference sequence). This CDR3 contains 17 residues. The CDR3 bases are TGTGCCAGCAGCTTGCAGGAGGACCTTAGTACCAAAAACATTCAGTACTTC. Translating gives CASSLQEDLSTKNIQYF.

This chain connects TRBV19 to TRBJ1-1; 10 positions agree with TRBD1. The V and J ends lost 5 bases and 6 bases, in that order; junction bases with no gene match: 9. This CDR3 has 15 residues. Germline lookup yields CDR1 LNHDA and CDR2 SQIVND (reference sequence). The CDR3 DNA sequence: TGTGCCAGTAGTCCCTGGACAGGGGGAAGGTCTGAAGCTTTCTTT. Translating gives CASSPWTGGRSEAFF. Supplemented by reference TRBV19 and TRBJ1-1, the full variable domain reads DGGITQSPKYLFRKEGQNVTLSCEQNLNHDAMYWYRQDPGQGLRLIYYSQIVNDFQKGDIAEGYSVSREKKESFPLTVTSAQKNPTAFYLCASSPWTGGRSEAFFGQGTRLTVV.

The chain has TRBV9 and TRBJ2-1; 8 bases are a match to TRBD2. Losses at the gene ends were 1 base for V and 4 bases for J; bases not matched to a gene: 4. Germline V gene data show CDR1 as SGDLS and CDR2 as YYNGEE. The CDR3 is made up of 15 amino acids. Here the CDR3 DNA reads TGTGCCAGCAGCGTAAGTAGCGGGGTTTACAATGAGCAGTTCTTC. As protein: CASSVSSGVYNEQFF.

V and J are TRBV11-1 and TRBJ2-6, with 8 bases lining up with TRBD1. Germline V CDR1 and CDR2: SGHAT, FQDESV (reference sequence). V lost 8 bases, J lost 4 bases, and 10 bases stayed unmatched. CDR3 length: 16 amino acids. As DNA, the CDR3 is TGTGCCAGCTCCCGTCAGGGGGCGATCGGGGCCAACGTCCTGACTTTC. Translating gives CASSRQGAIGANVLTF.

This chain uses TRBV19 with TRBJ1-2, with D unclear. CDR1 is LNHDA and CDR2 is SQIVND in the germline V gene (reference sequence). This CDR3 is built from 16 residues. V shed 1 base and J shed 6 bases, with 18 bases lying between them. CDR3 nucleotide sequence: TGTGCCAGTAGTATAGTCGCAGTTCCCCGTTTTGATGGCTACACCTTC. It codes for CASSIVAVPRFDGYTF.

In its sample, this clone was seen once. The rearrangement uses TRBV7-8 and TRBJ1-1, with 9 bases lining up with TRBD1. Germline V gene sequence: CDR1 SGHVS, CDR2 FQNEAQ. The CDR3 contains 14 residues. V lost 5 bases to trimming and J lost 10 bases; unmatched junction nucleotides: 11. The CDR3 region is CASSIGQGQISAFF. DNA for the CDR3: TGTGCCAGCAGCATCGGACAGGGGCAAATTTCAGCTTTCTTT.